This T cell receptor (beta chain) was recovered during a study of regulatory and conventional T cells in RAG deficiency. Conventional CD4+ T cells were sorted from blood as CD25-low CD127-high cells. Sequencing used immunoSEQ multiplex PCR; TCRdb keeps in-frame clones, though not all of them. The sample has about 30,000 clones, 95% to 96% seen once. The ends lost 1 base at V and 4 bases at J; junction bases unmatched: 12. CDR1 and CDR2 (germline): SQVTM, ANQGSEA. This CDR3 contains 16 residues. This sample was shared with a second study, whose subject was regulatory T cells. As reported in that work: The primer mix had 52 TRBV and 13 TRBJ primers.

This TCR came from a human donor in good health. This chain links TRBV29-1 with TRBJ1-2, with TRBD1 matching over 7 bases. Sequenced: CD25- CD4+ T cells sorted from blood. CDR3 coding DNA: TGCAGCGTTGAAGCCAAGCCGGGACAGAACAGCTATGGCTACACCTTC. It translates to CSVEAKPGQNSYGYTF.